The 21 T cell receptor beta chains given below trace back to one sample, sequenced in a study of glioma-infiltrating T cells after dendritic cell vaccination. The repertoire was sequenced with immunoSEQ multiplex PCR; TCRdb's copy has only in-frame clones and lacks some. The data show 72,000 or so clones, with roughly 91% seen just once and 2% to 2.5% held by the top ten. Described time point: after dendritic cell vaccination, including at tumor progression/relapse. Sequenced here: blood, sampled after dendritic cell vaccination. These TCRs come from a human donor with glioblastoma.

This clone was picked up a small number of times. This chain uses TRBV6-6 with TRBJ2-7, with TRBD2 identical over 14 bases. The CDR3 totals 16 residues. Germline CDR1 and CDR2: MNHNY and SVGAGI (reference sequence). The J segment lost 2 bases and the V segment lost 5 bases, leaving 5 bases of the junction unmatched. CDR3 DNA sequence: TGTGCCAGCAGTCAAACGACTAGCGGGGGGGCCTACGAGCAGTACTTC. Its protein product is CASSQTTSGGAYEQYF.

This clone occurred a few times. The chain recombines TRBV30 with TRBJ1-3; D perhaps matches TRBD1 (5 bases). The ends were cut back, 3 bases at V and 8 bases at J, with 17 bases in the middle. There are 14 residues in the CDR3. Looked up from germline, CDR1 is GTSNPN and CDR2 is SVGIG (reference sequence). The CDR3 DNA is TGTGCCTGGAGCGGAGGGGACCCTTGGGACACCATATATTTT. This encodes CAWSGGDPWDTIYF.

The gene calls are TRBV7-2 and TRBJ2-5; 11 nucleotides align to TRBD1. After removal of 0 bases from V and 5 bases from J, the junction contained 8 bases not matched to a gene. This CDR3 comprises 17 residues. In germline, CDR1 is SGHTA, CDR2 FQGNSA. The CDR3 loop is CASSLARTGGSRETQYF. The DNA for the CDR3 is TGTGCCAGCAGCTTAGCGCGGACAGGGGGCTCGAGGGAGACCCAGTACTTC.

The chain recombines TRBV7-7 with TRBJ2-3, with 13 bases matching TRBD2. V gave up 5 bases and J gave up 2 bases; unmatched junction bases: 7. Per the germline V gene, CDR1 is SSHAT and CDR2 is FNYEAQ (reference sequence). This CDR3 is built from 17 residues. The CDR3 DNA reads as TGTGCCAGCAGCCCCGGACTAGCGGGGGTCCTCACAGATACGCAGTATTTT. This translates into CASSPGLAGVLTDTQYF.

This chain connects TRBV4-3 to TRBJ2-1; 10 positions match TRBD2. Per the germline V gene, CDR1 is LGHNA and CDR2 is YSLEER. This CDR3 contains 15 residues. V lost 4 bases to trimming and J lost 5 bases; unmatched junction nucleotides: 5. CDR3 loop: CASSPTSGIDNEQFF. The CDR3 DNA follows: TGCGCCAGCAGCCCAACTAGCGGGATCGACAATGAGCAGTTCTTC.

The table lists this clone with a count of one. The chain links TRBV7-9 to TRBJ1-1; D not certain. The CDR3 runs to 13 residues. Trimming took off 5 bases at V and 2 bases at J, with 9 bases between the two ends. CDR1 and CDR2 (germline): SEHNR, FQNEAQ (reference sequence). The CDR3 sequence is CASSANSNTEAFF. In DNA, the CDR3 is TGTGCCAGCAGCGCAAACTCTAACACTGAAGCTTTCTTT.

The CDR3 DNA follows: TGTGCCAGCAGTACTATAGCGGGAGGTAGTGAGACCCAGTACTTC. Encoded protein: CASSTIAGGSETQYF. The rearrangement uses TRBV2 and TRBJ2-5; 10 nucleotides line up with TRBD2. Trimming took 5 bases from V and 5 from J; bases not matched to a gene: 8. Germline CDR1 SNHLY, CDR2 FYNNEI. This CDR3 region has 15 residues.

In this sample, this clone turned up a few times. The chain combines TRBV19 with TRBJ2-7; TRBD1 agrees at 9 bases. Germline CDR1 LNHDA, CDR2 SQIVND (reference sequence). The CDR3 is 14 residues long. J lost 3 bases, V lost 4 bases, and 4 bases had no gene match. CDR3 sequence (DNA): TGTGCCAGTAGTACCACGGGACAGGGCTACGAGCAGTACTTC. Its protein is CASSTTGQGYEQYF.

V and J are TRBV2 and TRBJ2-7, with D possibly being TRBD1 (5 bases). There are 13 residues in the CDR3. Germline CDR1 is SNHLY and CDR2 is FYNNEI. V was cut by 6 bases and J by 5 bases, with 14 bases left in between. Here the CDR3 reads CASRIDRIHEQYF. Written as DNA, the CDR3 is TGTGCCAGCAGGATTGACAGAATCCACGAGCAGTACTTC.

The genes are TRBV2 and TRBJ1-4; no reliable D call. V gave up 2 bases and J gave up 6 bases, with 10 bases separating them. The CDR3 is 14 amino acids. Germline V gene sequence: CDR1 SNHLY, CDR2 FYNNEI. The DNA for the CDR3 is TGTGCCAGCAGTGAAATCTCGTCCCATGAAAAACTGTTTTTT. Translation: CASSEISSHEKLFF.

The chain is built from TRBV18 and TRBJ1-5; tentatively, D is TRBD1 (6 bases). The germline V gene has CDR1 KGHSH and CDR2 LQKENI. The V and J ends lost 2 bases and 4 bases respectively, with 12 bases between them. There are 15 residues in the CDR3. In DNA form, the CDR3 reads TGTGCCAGCTCACCATCAGGGACACTTAATCAGCCCCAGCATTTT. This codes for CASSPSGTLNQPQHF.

The gene calls are TRBV5-4 and TRBJ2-1, with D possibly being TRBD2 (6 bases). CDR1 is SGHNT, CDR2 YYREEE, per germline (reference sequence). Trimming removed 0 bases at V and 1 base at J, with 8 bases between. The CDR3 sequence is 15 residues long. CDR3 region: CASSLGLVSYNEQFF. In nucleotides, the CDR3 is TGTGCCAGCAGCTTGGGACTAGTTTCCTACAATGAGCAGTTCTTC.

CDR3 loop: CASSGGTGGETQYF. The CDR3 region has the DNA TGTGCCAGTAGTGGAGGGACAGGAGGAGAGACCCAGTACTTC. The J gene is TRBJ2-5, the V gene TRBV19, with 8 bases lining up with TRBD1. In germline, CDR1 is LNHDA, CDR2 SQIVND (reference sequence). V lost 5 bases, J lost 4 bases, and 6 bases stayed unmatched. The length of the CDR3 is 14 residues.

This clone was counted once. V usage is TRBV29-1 and J usage is TRBJ2-5, with D uncertain. Germline CDR1 SQVTM, CDR2 ANQGSEA. There are 15 residues in the CDR3. The germline V and J ends were trimmed by 5 bases and 2 bases, with 18 bases remaining between them. The CDR3 region is CSVPRFPEVQETQYF. In DNA form, the CDR3 reads TGCAGCGTTCCCCGTTTCCCAGAGGTACAAGAGACCCAGTACTTC.

The V gene is TRBV5-6, the J gene TRBJ2-7; unclear D gene. Looked up from germline, CDR1 is SGHDT and CDR2 is YYEEEE. The CDR3 spans 14 residues. Trimming took 2 bases from V and 3 from J, leaving 12 bases between them. CDR3 coding DNA: TGTGCCAGCAGCTTTAGTGCCCTCAACTACGAGCAGTACTTC. This codes for CASSFSALNYEQYF.

CDR3 sequence (DNA): TGTGCCAGCAGCTTGGCACTAGCGGGGGGCGTGGACAATGAGCAGTTCTTC. The encoded protein is CASSLALAGGVDNEQFF. The chain joins TRBV5-6 to TRBJ2-1, with 12 bases lining up with TRBD2. The CDR3 has 17 residues. V dropped 0 bases and J dropped 5; count of bases not matched to a gene: 6. CDR1 is SGHDT and CDR2 is YYEEEE in the germline V gene.

The gene calls are TRBV7-9 and TRBJ2-2; TRBD1 matches 8 bases. In germline, CDR1 is SEHNR, CDR2 FQNEAQ (reference sequence). CDR3 length: 16 amino acids. The V segment lost 10 bases and the J segment 7 bases; nucleotides outside the gene matches: 17. For the CDR3, the DNA is TGTGCCATCGGACAGGGCTTGGCGTGGTTGGGCGGGGAGCTGTTTTTT. Its translation is CAIGQGLAWLGGELFF.

The chain uses TRBV19 and TRBJ2-1; 12 nucleotides align to TRBD2. J gave up 5 bases and V 5 bases, and 10 bases lay outside the gene matches. The germline CDR1 and CDR2 sequences are LNHDA and SQIVND (reference sequence). The CDR3 is made up of 17 amino acids. In DNA, the CDR3 is TGTGCCAGTAGTCCCCAGCCTCTAGCGGGAGGGAACAATGAGCAGTTCTTC. As protein: CASSPQPLAGGNNEQFF.

The chain uses TRBV19 and TRBJ1-3; D not certain. This CDR3 comprises 13 residues. Trimming cost V 4 bases and J 5 bases, with 9 bases left between them. From germline, CDR1 is LNHDA and CDR2 SQIVND (reference sequence). In DNA form, the CDR3 reads TGTGCCAGTAGTACGGGGAGGCGAAACACCATATATTTT. Its protein product is CASSTGRRNTIYF. Full variable domain (rest looked up from reference TRBV19 and TRBJ1-3): DGGITQSPKYLFRKEGQNVTLSCEQNLNHDAMYWYRQDPGQGLRLIYYSQIVNDFQKGDIAEGYSVSREKKESFPLTVTSAQKNPTAFYLCASSTGRRNTIYFGEGSWLTVV.

This clone has only one observation. J is TRBJ1-5 and V is TRBV5-6, with 7 bases fitting TRBD1. There are 16 residues in the CDR3. Germline loops: CDR1 SGHDT, CDR2 YYEEEE. Germline trimming cut 4 bases from V and 1 base from J; bases unmatched to any gene: 8. CDR3 region: CASSMTGRGSNQPQHF. CDR3 DNA sequence: TGTGCCAGCAGCATGACAGGGCGCGGGAGCAATCAGCCCCAGCATTTT.

This clone was seen once. This chain joins TRBV9 and TRBJ2-2, with D perhaps matching TRBD1 (6 bases). Germline CDR1 reads SGDLS; CDR2 reads YYNGEE. This CDR3 spans 15 amino acids. V lost 4 bases to trimming and J lost 0 bases, with 10 bases between them. The CDR3 loop reads CASSSRTANTGELFF. DNA for the CDR3: TGTGCCAGCAGCTCCCGGACAGCGAACACCGGGGAGCTGTTTTTT.